These T cell receptor beta chains were read from a single sample in a study of Ad26.COV2.S vaccination and SARS-CoV-2 variants. Generated by immunoSEQ multiplex PCR, the TCRdb table keeps only in-frame clones and is missing some. The sample yields about 350,000 clones, around 92% seen once. Sequencing used peripheral blood, obtained after recovery from COVID-19. The receptors come from a human donor who had recovered from COVID-19. Each CDR3 is given with its conserved first and last residue. The D gene is left open where the match is weak. Rows may omit the clone size; those that give it use once, few, many or a size class.

V	J	D	size	DNA	CDR3
TRBV10-3	TRBJ1-2	NA	once	TGTGCCATCCCCGGGGCGGCCGAGGGCTACACCTTC	CAIPGAAEGYTF
TRBV7-8	TRBJ2-7	TRBD1	NA	TGTGCCAGCAGCTATCGAGACAGGGTTGGAGACGAGCAGTACTTC	CASSYRDRVGDEQYF
TRBV5-4	TRBJ2-7	TRBD1	NA	TGTGCCAGCAGCAGCCGACAGGGGGCGTACGAGCAGTACTTC	CASSSRQGAYEQYF
TRBV25-1	TRBJ1-1	NA	NA	TGTGCCAGCAGTGAAATCGGACATCTGAACACTGAAGCTTTCTTT	CASSEIGHLNTEAFF
TRBV21-1	TRBJ2-1	NA	NA	TGTGCCAGCAGCAAACACAACAATGAGCAGTTCTTC	CASSKHNNEQFF
TRBV27	TRBJ1-2	NA	few	TGTGCCAGCAGTTTGCCAGGCTATGGCTACACCTTC	CASSLPGYGYTF
TRBV5-8	TRBJ1-1	NA	NA	TGTGCCAGCGGTCGAGGAGGGGGGCGGACTGAAGCTTTCTTT	CASGRGGGRTEAFF
TRBV4-1	TRBJ1-4	NA	NA	TGCGCCAGCAGACCCGTTGGGTCAAGAACTAATGAAAAACTGTTTTTT	CASRPVGSRTNEKLFF
TRBV6-1	TRBJ1-5	NA	few	TGTGCCAGCAGTGAATCGGAAGGGAGTCCTACTCAGCCCCAGCATTTT	CASSESEGSPTQPQHF
TRBV19	TRBJ1-1	NA	NA	TGTGCCAGTAGTATTAGGGGGGACACTGAAGCTTTCTTT	CASSIRGDTEAFF
TRBV13	TRBJ1-2	NA	NA	TGTGCCAGCAGCTTAGGGGGGAACAGCCCTAACTATGGCTACACCTTC	CASSLGGNSPNYGYTF
TRBV19	TRBJ1-5	TRBD1	NA	TGTGCCAGTAGTATAGTAGGCAGGGGGGATCAGCCCCAGCATTTT	CASSIVGRGDQPQHF
TRBV12-3/TRBV12-4	TRBJ2-3	NA	NA	TGTGCCAGCAGACCGGGAATAGGTACGCAGTATTTT	CASRPGIGTQYF
TRBV19	TRBJ2-5	TRBD2	NA	TGTGCCAGTAGGAGACTAGCGGGGGGGCGGCAAGAGACCCAGTACTTC	CASRRLAGGRQETQYF
TRBV11-2	TRBJ2-1	NA	NA	TGTGCCAGCAGCTTAGATTCAGGACAACGACAGTTCTTC	CASSLDSGQRQFF
TRBV7-2	TRBJ2-1	NA	once	TGTGCCAGCAGCTTGCCAGGGCCCCGCGCCCATGAGCAGTTCTTC	CASSLPGPRAHEQFF
TRBV5-1	TRBJ1-1	TRBD1	NA	TGCGCCAGCAGCTGGGACAGGGAGACCCCAACAACTGAAGCTTTCTTT	CASSWDRETPTTEAFF
TRBV15	TRBJ2-5	NA	NA	TGTGCCACCAGCAGAGAAAGTTACCAAGAGACCCAGTACTTC	CATSRESYQETQYF
TRBV13	TRBJ1-5	NA	NA	TGTGCCAGCAGCGCACGAAAGCTAAGCAATCAGCCCCAGCATTTT	CASSARKLSNQPQHF
TRBV7-9	TRBJ2-7	TRBD1	few	TGTGCCAGCAGCGCGACAGGGTACGAGCAGTACTTC	CASSATGYEQYF
TRBV19	TRBJ1-1	NA	NA	TGTGCCAGTAGGGAGGGCACCATGAACACTGAAGCTTTCTTT	CASREGTMNTEAFF
TRBV18	TRBJ1-5	NA	NA	TGTGCCAGCTCACCTGGGGACGGAGGGCAGCCCCAGCATTTT	CASSPGDGGQPQHF
TRBV9	TRBJ2-2	NA	NA	TGTGCCAGCAGCGTAGGTAGCGGTCCGAACACCGGGGAGCTGTTTTTT	CASSVGSGPNTGELFF
TRBV3-1/TRBV3-2	TRBJ2-7	NA	NA	TGTGCCAGCAGCCAAGTATACGGGAATGAGCAGTACTTC	CASSQVYGNEQYF
TRBV19	TRBJ1-1	NA	NA	TGTGCCAGTAGTATCCGGGGCACTGAAGCTTTCTTT	CASSIRGTEAFF
TRBV2	TRBJ2-5	NA	NA	TGTGCCAGCAGTGTTAGTGAGACTAAAGAGACCCAGTACTTC	CASSVSETKETQYF
TRBV29-1	TRBJ1-2	NA	NA	TGCAGCGTTGGGCGGACAGCCAAGACCTATGGCTACACCTTC	CSVGRTAKTYGYTF
TRBV6-4	TRBJ2-1	TRBD2	NA	TGTGCCAGCAGTGTACTAGCGGGGGGGCCAAATGAGCAGTTCTTC	CASSVLAGGPNEQFF